The 3 T cell receptor beta chains below all came from one sample that was sequenced in a study of monozygotic twins with inflammatory bowel disease. TCRdb re-called the 5' RACE reads, yielding one record per CDR3 amino acid sequence without DNA. The listing contains about 160,000 distinct CDR3 sequences. The source material was blood. Every receptor here comes from a human donor with ulcerative colitis or Crohn's disease, or a healthy co-twin of an affected twin (not recorded which).

The chain combines TRBV12-3 or TRBV12-4 with TRBJ1-6; TCRdb calls TRBD1, which cannot be checked without DNA. The CDR3 runs to 16 residues. CDR3 residues: CASSLKGGSRNSPLHF.

The chain carries TRBV29-1 and TRBJ2-7; the TCRdb call, TRBD1, lacks DNA for checking. The germline gives CDR1 SQVTM, CDR2 ANQGSEA. The CDR3 sequence is 13 residues long. CDR3: CSDWTDGHYEQYF.

The gene calls are TRBV25-1 and TRBJ2-7; as DNA is missing, the TRBD2 call by TCRdb cannot be tested. The germline CDR1 and CDR2 sequences are MGHDK and SYGVNS. This CDR3 has 21 amino acids. The CDR3 protein is CASSEPNPGLAGDLSSYEQYF.